These 23 T cell receptor beta chains were all obtained from the same sample, sequenced in a study of T cell therapy after organ transplantation. Antigens of these TCRs are unknown. The protocol was immunoSEQ multiplex PCR, while the TCRdb copy is restricted to in-frame clones and leaves out a portion. This sample yields some 47,000 clones, of which 94% are seen a single time; around 3.1% belongs to the top ten. Sample: CD8+ T cells from blood, taken before autologous CMV-specific T cell therapy. The receptor source for this set is a human patient who had received a solid organ transplant and had CMV disease.

The chain recombines TRBV5-6 with TRBJ2-3; 7 nucleotides match TRBD2. There are 15 residues in the CDR3. CDR1 is SGHDT, CDR2 YYEEEE, per germline. Trimming took 4 bases from V and 0 from J; bases not matched to a gene: 5. CDR3 nucleotides: TGTGCCAGCAGCACACTAGCGATTAGCACAGATACGCAGTATTTT. It translates to CASSTLAISTDTQYF.

The chain joins TRBV7-9 to TRBJ2-6; D remains ambiguous. The germline V and J ends were trimmed by 0 bases and 0 bases, with 15 bases remaining between them. The V gene's germline CDR1 is SEHNR and CDR2 FQNEAQ (reference sequence). This CDR3 contains 19 residues. The CDR3: CASSLAKGQPYSGANVLTF. The CDR3 region has the DNA TGTGCCAGCAGCTTAGCTAAAGGGCAGCCCTACTCTGGGGCCAACGTCCTGACTTTC.

The chain combines TRBV27 with TRBJ2-1; a possible D gene is TRBD1 (6 bases). V gave up 5 bases and J gave up 0 bases, with 8 bases separating them. Per germline, CDR1 MNHEY and CDR2 SMNVEV (reference sequence). This CDR3 comprises 14 residues. The CDR3 DNA reads TGTGCCAGCAGTCGGACAGCCTCCTACAATGAGCAGTTCTTC. This codes for CASSRTASYNEQFF.

V gene TRBV15 combines with J gene TRBJ1-2; unclear D gene. V dropped 3 bases and J dropped 2 bases, with 13 bases sitting between them. CDR1 LNHNV and CDR2 YYDKDF come from the germline V gene (reference sequence). The CDR3 consists of 15 residues. The chain's CDR3 is CATSSAQAANYGYTF. In DNA form, the CDR3 reads TGTGCCACCAGCAGTGCTCAGGCGGCCAACTATGGCTACACCTTC.

V is TRBV11-2 and J is TRBJ2-3; D could derive from TRBD1 or TRBD2 (5 bases each). CDR1 and CDR2 (germline): SGHAT, FQNNGV. The CDR3 has 14 amino acids. V lost 3 bases and J lost 2, with 9 bases in between. The CDR3 spells CASSLGVPTDTQYF. CDR3 coding DNA: TGTGCCAGCAGCTTGGGGGTTCCCACAGATACGCAGTATTTT.

In this sample, this clone turned up once. The V and J genes are TRBV27 and TRBJ1-2, with D tentatively TRBD1 (6 bases). The CDR3 covers 14 residues. The germline V gene encodes CDR1 MNHEY and CDR2 SMNVEV (reference sequence). V was cut by 4 bases and J by 4 bases, with 13 bases left in between. The CDR3: CASSSTGSPYGYTF. CDR3 bases: TGTGCCAGCAGTTCTACAGGGAGTCCCTATGGCTACACCTTC.

This clone has only a few counts. The chain combines TRBV4-1 with TRBJ2-2; D gene ambiguous. Trimming shortened V by 0 bases and J by 6 bases, and 5 bases separated the two germline ends. Per germline, CDR1 MGHRA and CDR2 YSYEKL. The CDR3 is made up of 13 amino acids. DNA of the CDR3: TGCGCCAGCAGCCAAGATGGTTCCGGGGAGCTGTTTTTT. It translates to CASSQDGSGELFF.

The genes are TRBV6-6 and TRBJ2-1; D is undetermined. Trimming shortened V by 6 bases and J by 3 bases, and 6 bases separated the two germline ends. From germline, CDR1 is MNHNY and CDR2 SVGAGI (reference sequence). The CDR3 covers 12 residues. For the CDR3, the DNA is TGTGCCAGCAGGCAGAACTACAATGAGCAGTTCTTC. Its protein product is CASRQNYNEQFF.

This chain connects TRBV30 to TRBJ2-7, with TRBD2 matching 13 bases. The CDR3 covers 17 residues. Germline loops: CDR1 GTSNPN, CDR2 SVGIG (reference sequence). V gave up 1 base and J gave up 4 bases; unmatched junction bases: 10. The CDR3 DNA is TGTGCCTGGAGTGCCAACAAAGGACTAGCGGGGGAGTACGAGCAGTACTTC. Its protein product is CAWSANKGLAGEYEQYF. Supplemented by reference TRBV30 and TRBJ2-7, the full variable domain reads SQTIHQWPATLVQPVGSPLSLECTVEGTSNPNLYWYRQAAGRGLQLLFYSVGIGQISSEVPQNLSASRPQDRQFILSSKKLLLSDSGFYLCAWSANKGLAGEYEQYFGPGTRLTVT.

The chain is built from TRBV2 and TRBJ2-7, with TRBD1 as a possible D gene (6 bases). The length of the CDR3 is 12 residues. Trimming stripped 0 bases from V and 11 bases from J, with 11 bases between. Germline V gene data show CDR1 as SNHLY and CDR2 as FYNNEI. This chain's CDR3 is CASSEASQGKYF. The CDR3 DNA reads as TGTGCCAGCAGTGAAGCCTCCCAGGGGAAGTACTTC. Full variable domain (missing parts from reference TRBV2 and TRBJ2-7): EPEVTQTPSHQVTQMGQEVILRCVPISNHLYFYWYRQILGQKVEFLVSFYNNEISEKSEIFDDQFSVERPDGSNFTLKIRSTKLEDSAMYFCASSEASQGKYFGPGTRLTVT.

The chain couples TRBV29-1 to TRBJ2-7; D is ambiguous. The CDR3 is 13 residues long. CDR1 and CDR2 from the germline V gene are SQVTM and ANQGSEA. V lost 4 bases, J lost 3 bases, and 13 bases lay in between. The CDR3 DNA follows: TGCAGCGTTGTAGGGCCGGTCAACTACGAGCAGTACTTC. Protein: CSVVGPVNYEQYF.

In this sample, this clone is medium-sized. The V and J genes are TRBV28 and TRBJ1-1, with a tentative D call TRBD1 (6 bases). Germline CDR1 MDHEN, CDR2 SYDVKM. V shed 3 bases and J shed 3 bases, with 17 bases lying between them. This CDR3 is 16 amino acids long. The CDR3 sequence: CASSLEVRGAHTEAFF. The CDR3 DNA is TGTGCCAGCAGTTTGGAGGTACGGGGGGCTCACACTGAAGCTTTCTTT.

This clone was seen once. This sequence joins TRBV6-1 and TRBJ1-6; 7 nucleotides match TRBD1. This CDR3 contains 20 residues. Germline CDR1 MNHNS, CDR2 SASEGT. The junction had 18 bases not matched to a gene; V was cut back by 1 base and J by 6 bases. The CDR3 DNA follows: TGTGCCAGCAGTGAAGAAGAAGAAGGACAGGAGTTTACTTTTAATTCACCCCTCCACTTT. This codes for CASSEEEEGQEFTFNSPLHF.

The CDR3 sequence is CASSPGRTEAFF. CDR3 coding DNA: TGTGCCAGCTCACCAGGGAGGACTGAAGCTTTCTTT. This chain links TRBV18 with TRBJ1-1; D is undetermined. CDR1 KGHSH and CDR2 LQKENI come from the germline V gene. CDR3 size: 12 residues. V dropped 2 bases and J dropped 5 bases, with 6 bases sitting between them.

V is TRBV7-8 and J is TRBJ2-7; D is unclear. In germline, CDR1 is SGHVS, CDR2 FQNEAQ. The CDR3 covers 11 residues. V gave up 10 bases and J gave up 3 bases, with 10 bases separating them. The CDR3: CAIQNSYEQYF. The CDR3 region has the DNA TGTGCCATACAGAACAGCTACGAGCAGTACTTC.

This clone was recorded only once. The V gene is TRBV27, the J gene TRBJ1-2; 10 bases agree with TRBD1. The J segment lost 2 bases and the V segment lost 4 bases, leaving 22 bases of the junction unmatched. Germline V CDR1 and CDR2: MNHEY, SMNVEV (reference sequence). The CDR3 is 21 residues long. As DNA, the CDR3 is TGTGCCAGCAGTTCGACAGGGGGCCTAGGCGTTCATGGTGGCCCCAACTATGGCTACACCTTC. This encodes CASSSTGGLGVHGGPNYGYTF.

The V call is TRBV4-1, the J call TRBJ2-3; 8 bases map to TRBD2. Germline CDR1 reads MGHRA; CDR2 reads YSYEKL. The CDR3 runs 16 residues. V shed 7 bases, J shed 6 bases, and the junction held 15 bases outside the gene matches. The CDR3 sequence: CASTPGGSGTVDTQYF. CDR3 nucleotides: TGCGCCAGCACCCCTGGGGGTAGCGGGACGGTTGATACGCAGTATTTT.

V is TRBV13 and J is TRBJ2-7, with 8 positions matching TRBD1. This CDR3 comprises 16 residues. V lost 5 bases to trimming and J lost 0 bases; unmatched junction nucleotides: 9. Germline assignment: CDR1 PRHDT and CDR2 FYEKMQ (reference sequence). CDR3 region: CASSHSPGQGSYEQYF. DNA for the CDR3: TGTGCCAGCAGCCACTCCCCAGGACAGGGCTCCTACGAGCAGTACTTC.

The genes are TRBV7-8 and TRBJ2-3; D is ambiguous. This CDR3 is built from 15 residues. Per the germline V gene, CDR1 is SGHVS and CDR2 is FQNEAQ. V gave up 2 bases and J gave up 0 bases, with 9 bases separating them. CDR3 sequence: CASSLSVGSTDTQYF. Written as DNA, the CDR3 is TGTGCCAGCAGCTTAAGTGTGGGTAGCACAGATACGCAGTATTTT.

This sequence joins TRBV6-5 and TRBJ2-1, with TRBD2 matching over 7 bases. J lost 1 base, V lost 0 bases, and 0 bases had no gene match. CDR3 length: 15 residues. Germline CDR1 and CDR2: MNHEY and SVGAGI. The CDR3 bases are TGTGCCAGCAGTTACTCGGGGGGGTCCTACAATGAGCAGTTCTTC. Amino acids: CASSYSGGSYNEQFF.

The chain combines TRBV15 with TRBJ2-3, with D uncertain. V lost 3 bases and J lost 4, with 23 bases in between. From germline, CDR1 is LNHNV and CDR2 YYDKDF (reference sequence). The CDR3 loop spans 18 amino acids. CDR3 sequence reads: CATSRKGPSSIPPDTQYF. CDR3 nucleotide sequence: TGTGCCACCAGCAGGAAAGGTCCCAGTTCAATTCCTCCAGATACGCAGTATTTT.

This rearrangement joins TRBV5-1 to TRBJ2-1, with 7 bases lining up with TRBD1. The CDR3 has 15 amino acids. The germline V gene has CDR1 SGHRS and CDR2 YFSETQ. V lost 4 bases and J lost 8; bases outside the gene matches: 12. CDR3 DNA: TGCGCCAGCAGCACCGGACAGGTTAGGGTCGATGAGCAGTTCTTC. Translation gives CASSTGQVRVDEQFF.

V and J are TRBV7-9 and TRBJ2-1; the match to TRBD2 covers 10 bases. Germline-derived CDR1 and CDR2 are SEHNR and FQNEAQ (reference sequence). CDR3 length: 16 amino acids. V lost 6 bases, J lost 7 bases, and 12 bases stayed unmatched. The CDR3, as DNA: TGTGCCAGCAGTCCGCCAGCGGGAGGGCCGGGGAATGAGCAGTTCTTC. Protein product: CASSPPAGGPGNEQFF.